One sample yielded the 10 T cell receptor beta chains listed below, sequenced in a study of identical twins. Each CDR3 protein is one row after TCRdb ran MiXCR on the 5' RACE reads. The sample holds roughly 720,000 distinct CDR3 sequences, roughly 18% seen once. These records were also assigned to another study, of T cells expressing NK-cell markers.

Sequenced sample: PBMCs. The source of these receptors is a woman aged 18-29 years in good health.

The chain uses TRBV7-3 and TRBJ2-7; possible D gene TRBD2, 7 bases. The V and J ends lost 2 bases and 5 bases respectively, with 16 bases between them. The length of the CDR3 is 15 residues. Germline V gene sequence: CDR1 SGHTA, CDR2 FQGTGA. The CDR3 spells CASSLGGASRNEQYF. Here the CDR3 DNA reads TGTGCCAGCAGCTTAGGGGGGGCGAGCCGAAACGAGCAGTACTTC.

This clonotype was counted a few times. The V and J genes are TRBV20-1 and TRBJ2-7; 10 positions agree with TRBD2. There are 15 residues in the CDR3. Trimming at V came to 4 bases and at J to 6 bases, leaving 12 bases not matched to a gene. Germline V gene lookup returns CDR1 DFQATT and CDR2 SNEGSKA (reference sequence). The CDR3 sequence is CSAIQPGLAPREQYF. The CDR3 bases are TGCAGTGCTATCCAGCCGGGACTAGCGCCTCGCGAGCAGTACTTC.

This clonotype has a handful of counts. The chain carries TRBV10-3 and TRBJ2-7; TRBD1 matches 9 bases. With 7 bases clipped from V and 0 bases from J, the junction kept 4 bases outside the gene matches. Germline-derived CDR1 and CDR2 are ENHRY and SYGVKD. This CDR3 is built from 14 residues. The CDR3 protein is CAINPGQGSYEQYF. The CDR3 DNA reads as TGTGCCATCAATCCGGGACAGGGCTCCTACGAGCAGTACTTC.

The rearrangement uses TRBV5-6 and TRBJ1-4, with D unresolved. CDR1 and CDR2 (germline): SGHDT, YYEEEE. Deletions cut 2 bases from V and 6 bases from J, with 8 bases between. The CDR3 contains 13 residues. DNA for the CDR3: TGTGCCAGCAGCTTCGGCTGGGATGAAAAACTGTTTTTT. Translating gives CASSFGWDEKLFF. Using reference TRBV5-6 and TRBJ1-4 for the parts outside the CDR3, the full variable domain is DAGVTQSPTHLIKTRGQQVTLRCSPKSGHDTVSWYQQALGQGPQFIFQYYEEEERQRGNFPDRFSGHQFPNYSSELNVNALLLGDSALYLCASSFGWDEKLFFGSGTQLSVL.

This rearrangement joins TRBV10-3 to TRBJ1-4; D is perhaps TRBD1 (5 bases). Germline CDR1 and CDR2: ENHRY and SYGVKD. This CDR3 has 13 residues. The V end was cut by 4 bases, the J end by 4 bases, with 7 bases between. CDR3 region: CAISGQINEKLFF. CDR3 sequence (DNA): TGTGCCATCAGTGGACAGATTAATGAAAAACTGTTTTTT.

The chain has TRBV9 and TRBJ1-5; D not certain. CDR3 length: 15 residues. Between the trimmed V and J ends, which lost 2 bases and 2 bases, there was a span of 11 bases. Germline lookup yields CDR1 SGDLS and CDR2 YYNGEE. The CDR3 DNA sequence: TGTGCCAGCAGCGTGTCGGGTGGCGGCAATCAGCCCCAGCATTTT. Residues: CASSVSGGGNQPQHF.

A few counts support this clonotype. The chain uses TRBV9 and TRBJ2-1; 7 nucleotides agree with TRBD1. The CDR3 totals 15 residues. Trimming cost V 1 base and J 0 bases; bases outside gene matches: 1. Germline V CDR1 and CDR2: SGDLS, YYNGEE. DNA of the CDR3: TGTGCCAGCAGCGTAAACAGGGGCTCCTACAATGAGCAGTTCTTC. This codes for CASSVNRGSYNEQFF.

This chain joins TRBV9 and TRBJ2-7; D is unresolved. Trimming removed 4 bases from V and 6 bases from J, with 14 bases in between. The CDR3 spans 13 residues. Looked up from germline, CDR1 is SGDLS and CDR2 is YYNGEE. CDR3 DNA sequence: TGTGCCAGCAGCTTCCCGGCCAGGACCGAGCAGTACTTC. Its protein is CASSFPARTEQYF.

Only a few counts were recorded for this clonotype. The chain has TRBV20-1 and TRBJ2-3, with 10 bases identical to TRBD2. Trimming cost V 3 bases and J 4 bases; bases outside gene matches: 7. The CDR3 spans 15 residues. CDR1 and CDR2 (germline): DFQATT, SNEGSKA (reference sequence). CDR3: CSASLAGDAADTQYF. DNA of the CDR3: TGCAGTGCTAGTCTAGCGGGAGACGCTGCAGATACGCAGTATTTT.

The J gene is TRBJ2-7, the V gene TRBV3-1, with 9 bases aligning to TRBD2. The CDR3 consists of 15 residues. V lost 4 bases, J lost 2 bases, and 6 bases stayed unmatched. CDR1 LGHDT and CDR2 YNNKEL come from the germline V gene (reference sequence). The CDR3 loop reads CASSLSGRTTYEQYF. CDR3 bases: TGTGCCAGCAGCCTGAGCGGGAGGACGACCTACGAGCAGTACTTC.